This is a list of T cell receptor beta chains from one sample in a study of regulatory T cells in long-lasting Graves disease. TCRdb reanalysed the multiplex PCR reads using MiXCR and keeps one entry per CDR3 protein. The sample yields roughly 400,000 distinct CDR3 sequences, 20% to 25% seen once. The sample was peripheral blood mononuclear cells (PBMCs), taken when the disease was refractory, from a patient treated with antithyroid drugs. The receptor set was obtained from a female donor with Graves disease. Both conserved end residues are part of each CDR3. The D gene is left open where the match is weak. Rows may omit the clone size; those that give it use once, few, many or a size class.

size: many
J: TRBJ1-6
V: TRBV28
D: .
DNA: TGTGCCAGCAGCCAGCGAGACAGGAGTAATTCACCCCTCCACTTT
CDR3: CASSQRDRSNSPLHF

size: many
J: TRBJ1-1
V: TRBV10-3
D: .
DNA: TGTGCCATCAGTGAGGGAACAGGGCTCACCACTGAAGCTTTCTTT
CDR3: CAISEGTGLTTEAFF

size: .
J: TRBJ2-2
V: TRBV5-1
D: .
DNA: TGCGCCAGCAGCTTGGTAGGGAATAAGGCCGGGGAGCTGTTTTTT
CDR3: CASSLVGNKAGELFF

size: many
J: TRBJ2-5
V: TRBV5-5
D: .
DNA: TGTGCCAGCAGCGGCGGGGTAGCGCTCCAAGAGACCCAGTACTTC
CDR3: CASSGGVALQETQYF

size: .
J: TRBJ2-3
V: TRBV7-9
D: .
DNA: TGTGCCAGCACCTACTACGGGGATACGCAGTATTTT
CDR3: CASTYYGDTQYF

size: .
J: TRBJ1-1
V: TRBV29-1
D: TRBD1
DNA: TGCAGCGCAGGGGGCAGTGCTTTCTTT
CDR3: CSAGGSAFF

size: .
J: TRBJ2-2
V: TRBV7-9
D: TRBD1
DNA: TGTGCCAGCAGCTCTTATGGGACAGGGGCATCCGGGGAGCTGTTTTTT
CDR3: CASSSYGTGASGELFF

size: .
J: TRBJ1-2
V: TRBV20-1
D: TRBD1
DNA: TGCAGTGCTCCGGGACAGGGAGGGTATGGCTACACCTTC
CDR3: CSAPGQGGYGYTF

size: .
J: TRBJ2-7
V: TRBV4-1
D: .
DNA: TGCGCCAGCAGCCTAGGGACTTCAACCTACGAGCAGTACTTC
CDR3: CASSLGTSTYEQYF

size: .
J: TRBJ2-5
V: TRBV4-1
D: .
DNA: TGCGCCAGCAGCCAAGGGGTGGCCGGGGTTTCACCGCTAGGACAAGAGACCCAGTACTTC
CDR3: CASSQGVAGVSPLGQETQYF

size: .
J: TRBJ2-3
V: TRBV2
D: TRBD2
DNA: TGTGCCTGGAGGGCGGGAGGACCCACAGATACGCAGTATTTT
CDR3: CAWRAGGPTDTQYF

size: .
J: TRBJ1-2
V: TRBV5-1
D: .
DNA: TGCGCCAGCAGCTGGGAAAGGTACTATGGCTACACCTTC
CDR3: CASSWERYYGYTF